These 19 T cell receptor beta chains came from one sample sequenced in a study of identical twins. Each CDR3 protein is one row after TCRdb ran MiXCR on the 5' RACE reads. The sample includes about 530,000 distinct CDR3 sequences, 20% to 25% of them seen just once. The same specimen was also included in a second study, on yellow fever vaccine responses in identical twins.

Sequenced: CD4+ T cells sorted from blood. The source of these receptors is a woman aged 18 to 35 in good health.

The genes are TRBV4-1 and TRBJ2-3, with 7 bases aligning to TRBD2. Unmatched junction bases numbered 14, after V lost 2 bases and J lost 6 bases. Germline V gene data show CDR1 as MGHRA and CDR2 as YSYEKL. The CDR3 totals 17 residues. The DNA for the CDR3 is TGCGCCAGCAGCCAACAAGAAACTAGCGCGGGAGCCGATACGCAGTATTTT. Residues: CASSQQETSAGADTQYF.

Only a few counts were recorded for this clonotype. The J gene is TRBJ2-1, the V gene TRBV10-2; D might be TRBD1 (5 bases). The CDR3 loop spans 14 amino acids. CDR1 WSHSY and CDR2 SAAADI come from the germline V gene. V lost 6 bases and J 5 bases, leaving 14 bases between the germline ends. This chain's CDR3 is CASRPRARDNEQFF. DNA for the CDR3: TGCGCCAGCAGACCTCGAGCCAGGGACAATGAGCAGTTCTTC.

The V gene is TRBV5-6, the J gene TRBJ2-7; D is unresolved. This CDR3 contains 14 residues. Trimming stripped 2 bases from V and 9 bases from J, with 18 bases between. Looked up from germline, CDR1 is SGHDT and CDR2 is YYEEEE. As DNA, the CDR3 is TGTGCCAGCAGCTTACAGACTGCTACCTTAGGGCAGTACTTC. Its protein product is CASSLQTATLGQYF. The full variable domain, its missing parts supplied by reference TRBV5-6 and TRBJ2-7, is DAGVTQSPTHLIKTRGQQVTLRCSPKSGHDTVSWYQQALGQGPQFIFQYYEEEERQRGNFPDRFSGHQFPNYSSELNVNALLLGDSALYLCASSLQTATLGQYFGPGTRLTVT.

The genes are TRBV10-3 and TRBJ2-5; D gene unclear. Germline V lookup: CDR1 ENHRY, CDR2 SYGVKD. CDR3 length equals 14 residues. V shed 0 bases and J shed 5 bases, with 10 bases lying between them. The CDR3 coding sequence is TGTGCCATCAGTGAGTCGAAGGTAGAGGAGACCCAGTACTTC. Protein: CAISESKVEETQYF.

This clonotype occurred a few times. This rearrangement joins TRBV12-3 or TRBV12-4 to TRBJ2-1, with D maybe TRBD2 (5 bases). V lost 5 bases and J lost 3, with 14 bases in between. The CDR3 covers 15 residues. The CDR3 protein is CASSRRLNHYNEQFF. The CDR3 DNA reads TGTGCCAGCAGTCGAAGACTAAACCACTACAATGAGCAGTTCTTC.

The V gene is TRBV6-1, the J gene TRBJ1-2; maybe TRBD1 (6 bases). The CDR3 sequence is 14 residues long. V lost 2 bases and J 4 bases, leaving 11 bases between the germline ends. The germline V gene encodes CDR1 MNHNS and CDR2 SASEGT. The CDR3 coding sequence is TGTGCCAGCAGTGAACATGGGGGCTCCTATGGCTACACCTTC. Translation gives CASSEHGGSYGYTF.

This clonotype was observed a handful of times. The chain has TRBV5-6 and TRBJ2-1; the D call may be TRBD1 or TRBD2 (5 bases each). The CDR3 has 16 amino acids. The V end lost 2 bases, the J end lost 6 bases, and 18 bases lay between the germline ends. The germline gives CDR1 SGHDT, CDR2 YYEEEE. The CDR3: CASSFTSGTPGNEQFF. Written as DNA, the CDR3 is TGTGCCAGCAGCTTCACTTCCGGGACCCCAGGCAATGAGCAGTTCTTC.

The chain links TRBV5-1 to TRBJ1-1; 7 bases align to TRBD1. J lost 0 bases, V lost 0 bases, and 5 bases had no gene match. The CDR3 is 16 amino acids. Germline V gives CDR1 SGHRS, CDR2 YFSETQ. CDR3 nucleotides: TGCGCCAGCAGCTTGGGGGCAGGGGGGATGAACACTGAAGCTTTCTTT. It yields the protein CASSLGAGGMNTEAFF.

This clonotype has a handful of counts. The CDR3 DNA sequence: TGCAGTGCTAGTCTTCCGGGAGGCGAGCAGTACTTC. Amino acids: CSASLPGGEQYF. The gene calls are TRBV20-1 and TRBJ2-7; 7 bases fit TRBD2. The trim removed 3 bases at V and 6 bases at J, leaving 5 bases unmatched. This CDR3 contains 12 residues. CDR1 and CDR2 from the germline V gene are DFQATT and SNEGSKA (reference sequence).

This clonotype was seen a few times. The chain couples TRBV7-2 to TRBJ1-1; D perhaps matches TRBD1 (5 bases). The CDR3 spans 15 residues. Trimming removed 1 base from V and 0 bases from J, with 9 bases in between. The germline V gene has CDR1 SGHTA and CDR2 FQGNSA. The CDR3: CASSLEGLLNTEAFF. Written as DNA, the CDR3 is TGTGCCAGCAGCTTAGAGGGGCTCCTGAACACTGAAGCTTTCTTT.

The sample holds a few counts of this clonotype. V and J are TRBV28 and TRBJ2-3; 14 positions agree with TRBD2. CDR1 is MDHEN, CDR2 SYDVKM, per germline. V shed 8 bases, J shed 4 bases, and the junction held 14 bases outside the gene matches. The CDR3 totals 18 residues. This chain's CDR3 is CASRGTSGRLLSPDTQYF. Here the CDR3 DNA reads TGTGCCAGCCGTGGGACTAGCGGGAGACTCCTGTCCCCAGATACGCAGTATTTT. Complete variable domain (other parts from reference TRBV28 and TRBJ2-3): DVKVTQSSRYLVKRTGEKVFLECVQDMDHENMFWYRQDPGLGLRLIYFSYDVKMKEKGDIPEGYSVSREKKERFSLILESASTNQTSMYLCASRGTSGRLLSPDTQYFGPGTRLTVL.

The chain carries TRBV12-3 or TRBV12-4 and TRBJ2-1; TRBD2 is a possible D gene (6 bases). Trimming took 7 bases from V and 7 from J, leaving 14 bases between them. The CDR3 extends over 13 amino acids. CDR3 region: CASTLWGGNEQFF. The DNA of the CDR3 is TGTGCCAGCACCCTGTGGGGAGGAAATGAGCAGTTCTTC.

V is TRBV4-1 and J is TRBJ2-6; the D is unclear. The CDR3 has 15 amino acids. V was trimmed by 3 bases and J by 0 bases, leaving 6 bases between them. The germline CDR1 and CDR2 sequences are MGHRA and YSYEKL. CDR3 residues: CASSHQASGANVLTF. CDR3 sequence (DNA): TGCGCCAGCAGCCACCAAGCCTCTGGGGCCAACGTCCTGACTTTC.

This clonotype was counted a few times. This chain connects TRBV12-3 or TRBV12-4 to TRBJ2-7; D gene uncertain. V lost 6 bases and J lost 0, with 6 bases in between. The CDR3 runs 12 residues. CDR3: CASRRSSYEQYF. CDR3 nucleotide sequence: TGTGCCAGCAGGAGGAGCTCCTACGAGCAGTACTTC.

This clonotype was seen only a few times. This chain uses TRBV2 with TRBJ2-3, with D perhaps given as TRBD1 or TRBD2 (6 bases each). From germline, CDR1 is SNHLY and CDR2 FYNNEI. The V end was cut by 2 bases, the J end by 2 bases, with 11 bases between. This CDR3 is built from 15 residues. Here the CDR3 DNA reads TGTGCCAGCAGTGAATTAGGGGGACTCACAGATACGCAGTATTTT. Amino acids: CASSELGGLTDTQYF.

This chain links TRBV20-1 with TRBJ2-4, with D perhaps TRBD2 (7 bases). Germline lookup yields CDR1 DFQATT and CDR2 SNEGSKA (reference sequence). This CDR3 spans 15 amino acids. Trimming took 3 bases from V and 1 from J, leaving 13 bases between them. For the CDR3, the DNA is TGCAGTGCTAGTGGCGGGGGCTACGCCAAAAACATTCAGTACTTC. It yields the protein CSASGGGYAKNIQYF.

This clonotype has only a few counts. CDR3 loop: CSVGGTGSYEQYF. Here the CDR3 DNA reads TGCAGCGTGGGGGGGACAGGGAGCTACGAGCAGTACTTC. The chain is built from TRBV29-1 and TRBJ2-7; 9 bases agree with TRBD1. The CDR3 runs to 13 residues. Germline V gene sequence: CDR1 SQVTM, CDR2 ANQGSEA. The trim removed 6 bases at V and 3 bases at J, leaving 6 bases unmatched.

The V and J genes are TRBV12-3 or TRBV12-4 and TRBJ2-2; no firm D call. The CDR3 has 19 amino acids. Trimming took 4 bases from V and 0 from J, leaving 21 bases between them. The CDR3 here is CASSSRGRLADSNTGELFF. The CDR3 bases are TGTGCCAGCAGTTCACGAGGCCGGTTAGCCGATTCGAACACCGGGGAGCTGTTTTTT.

The chain joins TRBV5-1 to TRBJ1-1; 7 positions match TRBD1. Germline V gives CDR1 SGHRS, CDR2 YFSETQ. V lost 2 bases to trimming and J lost 5 bases; unmatched junction nucleotides: 9. The CDR3 extends over 15 amino acids. CDR3 in amino acids: CASSFYRGAGTEAFF. The CDR3 DNA is TGCGCCAGCAGCTTCTACAGGGGTGCGGGAACTGAAGCTTTCTTT.